The source of this T cell receptor beta chain is a study of CD8+ T cells in alopecia areata. About this clone itself: Its specificity is not known.

Investigators isolated RNA and reverse transcribed it into cDNA to act as the sequencing template. Clones were read by immunoSEQ multiplex PCR, and TCRdb kept only the in-frame ones, dropping some. The sample yields 200,000 or so clones, just over 55% seen once. Study-wide points: Sequencing of scalp samples also captures resident alphabeta T cells of normal skin.

CDR1 is MNHEY and CDR2 is SMNVEV in the germline V gene (reference sequence). This CDR3 region has 15 residues. V trimming: 5 bases; J trimming: 5 bases; junction bases outside the gene matches: 9. V is TRBV27 and J is TRBJ2-1; 7 bases are a match to TRBD2. The sequenced sample was CD8+ T cells sorted from blood. The origin of this receptor is a human donor in good health. The CDR3 DNA is TGTGCCAGCAGTACCCGGGCGGGGGATCACAATGAGCAGTTCTTC. It codes for CASSTRAGDHNEQFF.